Presented here are 14 T cell receptor beta chains from one specimen sequenced in a study of neurological immune-mediated disorders. TCRdb processed the 5' RACE reads anew with MiXCR; each CDR3 protein has one entry. The data show approximately 100,000 distinct CDR3 sequences, 3.5% seen once. The sequenced material came from PBMCs. These receptors originate from a woman aged 18-35 years with multiple sclerosis.

This clonotype has at least ten counts. V is TRBV5-1 and J is TRBJ2-1; D not certain. V was clipped by 2 bases and J by 0 bases, with 3 bases between them. The CDR3 length is 13 residues. The germline V gene has CDR1 SGHRS and CDR2 YFSETQ. The DNA of the CDR3 is TGCGCCAGCAGCTTCGACTCCTACAATGAGCAGTTCTTC. It encodes CASSFDSYNEQFF. The variable domain in full, completed from reference TRBV5-1 and TRBJ2-1, reads KAGVTQTPRYLIKTRGQQVTLSCSPISGHRSVSWYQQTPGQGLQFLFEYFSETQRNKGNFPGRFSGRQFSNSRSEMNVSTLELGDSALYLCASSFDSYNEQFFGPGTRLTVL.

In this sample, this clonotype turned up many times. CDR3 in amino acids: CASSLRVPLETQYF. The CDR3 DNA is TGCGCCAGCAGCTTGAGGGTCCCTTTGGAGACCCAGTACTTC. The chain recombines TRBV5-1 with TRBJ2-5; no clear D. This CDR3 has 14 residues. Germline loops: CDR1 SGHRS, CDR2 YFSETQ. V was trimmed by 1 base and J by 5 bases, leaving 12 bases between them.

This clonotype has a count of ten or more. The chain joins TRBV5-1 to TRBJ1-6; 7 positions match TRBD1. V lost 6 bases to trimming and J lost 0 bases; unmatched junction nucleotides: 3. Germline V CDR1 and CDR2: SGHRS, YFSETQ. The CDR3 loop spans 15 amino acids. The CDR3 reads CASTDRSSYNSPLHF. The CDR3 DNA reads TGCGCCAGCACGGACAGGAGCTCCTATAATTCACCCCTCCACTTT.

This clonotype was detected ten times or more. The rearrangement uses TRBV5-1 and TRBJ1-4, with a weak D call TRBD1 (5 bases). Germline values: CDR1 SGHRS, CDR2 YFSETQ. Trimming took off 3 bases at V and 6 bases at J, with 12 bases between the two ends. This CDR3 contains 14 residues. CDR3 region: CASSSAGPYEKLFF. CDR3 in DNA: TGCGCCAGCAGCTCAGCGGGACCTTATGAAAAACTGTTTTTT.

This clonotype was seen once. The chain links TRBV3-1 to TRBJ1-3, with 10 bases aligning to TRBD1. V shed 4 bases and J 4 bases; nucleotides not matched to a gene: 13. The germline V gene encodes CDR1 LGHDT and CDR2 YNNKEL (reference sequence). The CDR3 sequence is 18 residues long. This chain's CDR3 is CASSLFAPGQGFGNTIYF. CDR3 bases: TGTGCCAGCAGCCTCTTTGCGCCGGGACAGGGGTTCGGAAACACCATATATTTT.

This clonotype was observed many times. The rearrangement uses TRBV18 and TRBJ2-7, with D perhaps being TRBD1 or TRBD2 (5 bases each). The CDR3 length is 15 residues. The V end was cut by 3 bases, the J end by 1 base, with 13 bases between. CDR1 KGHSH and CDR2 LQKENI come from the germline V gene. The CDR3 is CASSPPSGTSYEQYF. As DNA, the CDR3 is TGTGCCAGCTCACCGCCTTCTGGGACGTCCTACGAGCAGTACTTC.

There are many counts of this clonotype. The V gene is TRBV2, the J gene TRBJ2-7; D might be TRBD1 (6 bases). Trimming stripped 8 bases from V and 3 bases from J, with 20 bases between. This CDR3 has 15 amino acids. In germline, CDR1 is SNHLY, CDR2 FYNNEI. CDR3 protein: CASSPEGQSGYEQYF. For the CDR3, the DNA is TGTGCCAGCTCTCCGGAAGGACAGTCGGGCTACGAGCAGTACTTC.

This clonotype was detected ten times or more. The chain combines TRBV11-2 with TRBJ1-2, with D unresolved. Germline V gene sequence: CDR1 SGHAT, CDR2 FQNNGV. The CDR3 is 12 amino acids. The V gene lost 5 bases and the J gene lost 4 bases, with 8 bases spanning the gap. The CDR3 loop reads CASSPDRYGYTF. The CDR3 DNA sequence: TGTGCCAGCAGCCCGGACCGCTATGGCTACACCTTC.

This clonotype was seen ten or more times. V gene TRBV7-2 combines with J gene TRBJ1-1; 7 bases map to TRBD1. The CDR3 consists of 14 residues. With 4 bases clipped from V and 1 base from J, the junction kept 3 bases outside the gene matches. Germline assignment: CDR1 SGHTA and CDR2 FQGNSA. The CDR3 reads CASSSRTGNTEAFF. Written as DNA, the CDR3 is TGTGCCAGCAGCTCCCGGACAGGGAACACTGAAGCTTTCTTT.

Worth noting for this clonotype: Given a much more abundant clone one base away, this may be a read error. The V call is TRBV20-1, the J call TRBJ2-7, with 8 bases fitting TRBD1. The CDR3 is made up of 13 amino acids. In germline, CDR1 is DFQATT, CDR2 SNEGSKA (reference sequence). The trim removed 4 bases at V and 3 bases at J, leaving 5 bases unmatched. The CDR3 loop reads CSATVQGDYEQYF. The CDR3 nucleotides are TGCAGTGCTACGGTACAGGGGGACTACGAGCAGTACTTC.

This clonotype was counted many times. This chain links TRBV4-1 with TRBJ2-7; 9 nucleotides align to TRBD2. Unmatched junction bases numbered 7, after V lost 1 base and J lost 3 bases. This CDR3 is 16 amino acids long. Germline CDR1 and CDR2: MGHRA and YSYEKL. In DNA form, the CDR3 reads TGCGCCAGCAGCCAAGCGACGGCGGGGGGGCACTACGAGCAGTACTTC. As protein: CASSQATAGGHYEQYF.

This clonotype showed up many times. The chain is built from TRBV5-8 and TRBJ2-3; 10 bases fit TRBD2. J lost 3 bases, V lost 5 bases, and 3 bases had no gene match. This CDR3 has 14 amino acids. CDR1 and CDR2 from the germline V gene are SGHTS and YDEGEE. The CDR3 region is CASSRLAGTDTQYF. As DNA, the CDR3 is TGTGCCAGCAGTCGACTAGCGGGTACAGATACGCAGTATTTT.

In this sample, this clonotype turned up many times. The gene calls are TRBV20-1 and TRBJ1-2; D not certain. This CDR3 is 13 amino acids long. The V end lost 0 bases, the J end lost 7 bases, and 12 bases lay between the germline ends. CDR1 is DFQATT, CDR2 SNEGSKA, per germline (reference sequence). The chain's CDR3 is CSAREPTWSGYTF. As DNA, the CDR3 is TGCAGTGCTAGAGAACCTACATGGTCTGGCTACACCTTC.

This clonotype was picked up many times. This sequence joins TRBV3-1 and TRBJ1-1; D perhaps matches TRBD1 (5 bases). This CDR3 has 15 amino acids. Trimming pared 0 bases from V and 4 bases from J, leaving 12 bases between. CDR1 and CDR2 from the germline V gene are LGHDT and YNNKEL (reference sequence). CDR3 in DNA: TGTGCCAGCAGCCAAGAGGGGGGAAGCGGCACTGAAGCTTTCTTT. It specifies CASSQEGGSGTEAFF.